A single T cell receptor (beta chain) is shown here with its context. The target of this receptor is not known. Base-call qualities are not available, and no considerably larger clone is one nucleotide away. This entry belongs to a study of vaccination effects on CD4 cells after COVID-19 (dated by TCRdb to 2021 to 2024). In terms of the full investigation: Each participant received two doses of an mRNA SARS-CoV-2 vaccine, either BNT162b2 or mRNA-1273. Altogether, roughly 10 COVID-19 convalescent patients and 4 SARS-CoV-2-naive healthy vaccine recipients made up the full study. Cultures from other donors in the study were sequenced with the Oncomine TCR Beta short-read assay on an Illumina iSeq 100. Pre-vaccine samples were drawn from two convalescent patients 16 days and one week before the first dose, at 142 and 148 days after COVID-19 diagnosis. In both COVID-19 convalescent patients and infection-naive vaccine recipients, the study compared SARS-CoV-2 spike-specific CD4+ TCR repertoires from before mRNA vaccination with those from after it.

Library prep was done by the immunoSEQ multiplex PCR assay. TCR beta CDR3 sequencing was performed on DNA from the cultured, isolated CD4+ T cells. Under the source paper's analysis protocol: Non-productive TCR sequences were removed, reads were trimmed to the CDR3 region, and CDR3s of at least 7 amino acids were retained. The MANAFEST web app was used to identify antigen-specific clonotypes by comparing expansion in peptide wells with expansion in reference cultures. To count as positive, a clone had to show expansion at FDR<0.05 compared with the reference and with all other wells, an odds ratio above 5, and a frequency above 0.1% in two replicate wells. Clonotypes significantly expanded in SARS-CoV-2 spike wells and in at least one common cold coronavirus spike condition were defined as cross-reactive. Levenshtein distance calculated with the stringdist R package was used to assess CDR3 similarity, and unrooted trees were constructed with ape in R 3.6.1. TCRdb obtained this table from immuneACCESS and retained in-frame rearrangements with V and J assigned. These tables miss some clones; where compared with another copy, unresolved V genes account for less than half of the shortfall, and the remainder is unexplained. That table is the source of V, J and clone size, and D and trimming were worked out from the DNA. For this sample the table gives 42,000 or so clones, of which about 75% were detected only once. The top ten clonotypes cover about 32% of the sample.

The ViraFEST assay stimulated PBMC with viral peptide pools and then used TCR sequencing to identify antigen-specific CD4+ T cell clonotypes by expansion. After less than 13 days of culture, CD4+ T cells were isolated with the EasySep CD4+ T cell isolation kit. Convalescent patients had PCR-confirmed SARS-CoV-2 infection between March and December 2020, before Alpha, Beta and Delta variants emerged in the United States. About 2 million PBMC per well were cultured in IMDM with approximately 5% human AB serum, roughly 10 IU/ml IL-2 and gentamicin, plus 10 ug/ml peptides. On days 3 and 7, half of the culture medium was replaced with fresh IL-2-containing medium. Each peptide stimulation condition was cultured in triplicate wells unless otherwise noted. PBMC were separated from whole blood using Ficoll-Paque Plus gradient centrifugation and were then either cryopreserved at -140C or used fresh. The QIAamp micro DNA kit was used to extract genomic DNA from the cultured CD4+ T cells.

Summary of the overall study and its limitations: For convalescent patients, new clones induced by the vaccine made up most of the post-vaccine spike-reactive repertoire, and these new clones were largely distinct from the clones induced by infection. Only a small number of convalescent patients were included, and no early post-infection timepoints were available, which limited the study. Marked clonal contraction was observed in both infection-induced and vaccine-induced clones at late post-vaccination timepoints, consistent with waning T cell responses.

Trimming takes 6 bases from V and 5 bases from J, and the germline ends sit 19 bases apart. The cysteine opens and the phenylalanine closes a CDR3 of 15 amino acids. Only CDR3 DNA remains: 45 bases, in frame from the first base. Looking up the germline V gene yields CDR1 KGHDR and CDR2 SFDVKD. Here the sequenced sample was CD4+ T cells from PBMCs cultured with a peptide pool, taken before COVID-19 vaccination. Recombination connected TRBV24-1 to TRBJ2-7, and the D gene may be TRBD2, 7 bases matching. The receptor was derived from a human donor who had a prior SARS-CoV-2 infection. The CDR3 is CATSPPGGALNEQYF. The nucleotide sequence is given as TGTGCCACCAGTCCCCCTGGGGGGGCGCTTAACGAGCAGTACTTC.